The 25 T cell receptor beta chains below all came from one sample that was sequenced in a study of blood T cell repertoires in COVID-19. The data were produced by immunoSEQ multiplex PCR, yet TCRdb's version contains in-frame clones alone and is incomplete. The sample consists of just over 300,000 clones, roughly 89% of them appearing once. Sequencing was done on a sample of PBMCs or T cells enriched from blood (not recorded which). The receptors originated from a young woman with acute COVID-19.

Comments on this clone: This sample includes further DNA sequences coding for the same CDR3. The rearrangement joins TRBV28 to TRBJ2-7, with 9 positions matching TRBD2. Trimming at V came to 5 bases and at J to 4 bases, leaving 6 bases not matched to a gene. The CDR3 has 14 amino acids. Germline V gene data show CDR1 as MDHEN and CDR2 as SYDVKM. The CDR3 nucleotides read TGTGCCAGCAGTCCAGCGGGAGGACGATACGAGCAGTACTTC. Amino acids: CASSPAGGRYEQYF.

The chain joins TRBV28 to TRBJ2-7; 7 bases fit TRBD1. Losses at the gene ends were 5 bases for V and 1 base for J; bases not matched to a gene: 8. The CDR3 spans 15 residues. Per germline, CDR1 MDHEN and CDR2 SYDVKM. CDR3 in DNA: TGTGCCAGCAGTAACATGGGGACAGTTTCCTACGAGCAGTACTTC. Translating gives CASSNMGTVSYEQYF.

The gene calls are TRBV4-1 and TRBJ1-5; TRBD1 agrees at 7 bases. The V gene's germline CDR1 is MGHRA and CDR2 YSYEKL. CDR3 length: 15 amino acids. The J segment lost 3 bases and the V segment lost 3 bases, leaving 5 bases of the junction unmatched. The chain's CDR3 is CASSHNTGDNQPQHF. DNA of the CDR3: TGCGCCAGCAGCCATAATACAGGGGACAATCAGCCCCAGCATTTT.

The chain combines TRBV12-3 or TRBV12-4 with TRBJ1-2, with unresolved D. The V and J ends lost 3 bases and 8 bases respectively, with 10 bases between them. The CDR3 sequence is 12 residues long. CDR3 coding DNA: TGTGCCAGCAGTTTCAGCCAGGTCGGCTACACCTTC. It codes for CASSFSQVGYTF.

V usage is TRBV29-1 and J usage is TRBJ1-1; the match to TRBD1 covers 8 bases. This CDR3 spans 12 amino acids. Germline V gene data show CDR1 as SQVTM and CDR2 as ANQGSEA. Trimming at V came to 5 bases and at J to 4 bases, leaving 3 bases not matched to a gene. The CDR3 DNA follows: TGCAGCGTTCGACAGGGGTCCACTGAAGCTTTCTTT. Amino acid sequence: CSVRQGSTEAFF.

The chain uses TRBV29-1 and TRBJ1-4; D remains ambiguous. The V gene lost 4 bases and the J gene lost 8 bases, with 17 bases spanning the gap. Germline CDR1 reads SQVTM; CDR2 reads ANQGSEA. The CDR3 extends over 14 amino acids. Here the CDR3 reads CSVVYGVGREKLFF. The CDR3 nucleotides are TGCAGCGTTGTTTACGGGGTCGGACGGGAAAAACTGTTTTTT.

This chain uses TRBV5-1 with TRBJ2-1; tentatively, D is TRBD2 (5 bases). From germline, CDR1 is SGHRS and CDR2 YFSETQ. Trimming removed 5 bases at V and 5 bases at J, with 11 bases between. The CDR3 consists of 13 residues. CDR3 DNA: TGCGCCAGCAGTCCCGTCGGGAACAATGAGCAGTTCTTC. This translates into CASSPVGNNEQFF. The entire variable domain, with the rest obtained from reference TRBV5-1 and TRBJ2-1, is as follows: KAGVTQTPRYLIKTRGQQVTLSCSPISGHRSVSWYQQTPGQGLQFLFEYFSETQRNKGNFPGRFSGRQFSNSRSEMNVSTLELGDSALYLCASSPVGNNEQFFGPGTRLTVL.

The chain has TRBV19 and TRBJ2-2; 8 bases map to TRBD2. Germline values: CDR1 LNHDA, CDR2 SQIVND (reference sequence). The CDR3 contains 15 residues. The trim removed 10 bases at V and 6 bases at J, leaving 13 bases unmatched. The CDR3 nucleotides read TGTGCCACCAAGCCAGCGGGAGCAGATGCCGGGGAGCTGTTTTTT. Its protein product is CATKPAGADAGELFF.

J is TRBJ2-7 and V is TRBV27, with unresolved D. Germline lookup yields CDR1 MNHEY and CDR2 SMNVEV (reference sequence). This CDR3 has 11 residues. The V gene lost 6 bases and the J gene lost 7 bases, with 10 bases spanning the gap. The CDR3 spells CASRSSREQYF. As DNA, the CDR3 is TGTGCCAGCAGATCCTCGCGGGAGCAGTACTTC.

The chain combines TRBV2 with TRBJ2-3, with D unclear. There are 14 residues in the CDR3. V was cut by 8 bases and J by 1 base, with 13 bases left in between. Germline V gene data show CDR1 as SNHLY and CDR2 as FYNNEI. CDR3 protein: CASQVTARTDTQYF. The CDR3, as DNA: TGTGCCAGCCAGGTCACGGCACGCACAGATACGCAGTATTTT.

The chain links TRBV12-2 to TRBJ2-4; the DNA was not compared with TRBD1, the D call given in the table. TRBV12-2 is deemed a pseudogene. The CDR3 has 17 amino acids. The CDR3 coding sequence is TGTGCAAGTCGCTTAGAAACCCAGGGGCCGATTAGGGGCATTCAGTACTTC. Translated: CASRLETQGPIRGIQYF.

This chain joins TRBV6-5 and TRBJ2-7, with a possible D match to TRBD1 (7 bases). Germline V gene sequence: CDR1 MNHEY, CDR2 SVGAGI. Trimming shortened V by 8 bases and J by 3 bases, and 11 bases separated the two germline ends. There are 12 residues in the CDR3. The CDR3 nucleotides are TGTGCCAGCCGGCAGGGGGGCTACGAGCAGTACTTC. It yields the protein CASRQGGYEQYF.

The gene calls are TRBV3-1 (or the pseudogene TRBV3-2) and TRBJ2-1; 7 bases agree with TRBD1. With 7 bases clipped from V and 0 bases from J, the junction kept 6 bases outside the gene matches. CDR1 and CDR2 (germline): LGHDT, YNNKEL (reference sequence). This CDR3 is built from 15 residues. Written as DNA, the CDR3 is TGTGCCAGCACTTCGGCAGGGGGCTCCTACAATGAGCAGTTCTTC. Amino acids: CASTSAGGSYNEQFF.

V usage is TRBV18 and J usage is TRBJ2-1, with D unclear. This CDR3 contains 13 residues. Trimming removed 3 bases from V and 6 bases from J, with 9 bases in between. CDR1 is KGHSH and CDR2 is LQKENI in the germline V gene. CDR3 nucleotide sequence: TGTGCCAGCTCACCGGAACCGGGCAATGAGCAGTTCTTC. Protein product: CASSPEPGNEQFF. Filled out from reference TRBV18 and TRBJ2-1, the complete variable domain reads NAGVMQNPRHLVRRRGQEARLRCSPMKGHSHVYWYRQLPEEGLKFMVYLQKENIIDESGMPKERFSAEFPKEGPSILRIQQVVRGDSAAYFCASSPEPGNEQFFGPGTRLTVL.

The chain joins TRBV7-8 to TRBJ2-7; possibly TRBD2 for D (6 bases). CDR3 length: 14 amino acids. Germline CDR1 and CDR2: SGHVS and FQNEAQ. Trimming left V 5 bases short and J 8 bases short, with 19 bases between. The CDR3 here is CASSEAGTGEKQYF. DNA of the CDR3: TGTGCCAGCAGCGAGGCCGGGACTGGAGAGAAGCAGTACTTC.

This sequence joins TRBV5-1 and TRBJ1-1, with 8 bases lining up with TRBD1. The CDR3 has 13 residues. The germline gives CDR1 SGHRS, CDR2 YFSETQ. V lost 2 bases to trimming and J lost 5 bases; unmatched junction nucleotides: 2. The CDR3 region is CASSFTGGTEAFF. The CDR3 bases are TGCGCCAGCAGCTTTACAGGGGGAACTGAAGCTTTCTTT.

V usage is TRBV3-1 (or the pseudogene TRBV3-2) and J usage is TRBJ2-7; 13 bases are a match to TRBD2. This CDR3 has 17 residues. Trimming at V came to 4 bases and at J to 12 bases, leaving 18 bases not matched to a gene. Germline V lookup: CDR1 LGHDT, CDR2 YNNKEL (reference sequence). The CDR3 loop reads CASSLGTSGTARLGTYF. For the CDR3, the DNA is TGTGCCAGCAGCCTGGGGACTAGCGGGACCGCCCGACTAGGAACGTACTTC.

This chain joins TRBV27 and TRBJ2-1, with TRBD2 matching 11 bases. Germline V gives CDR1 MNHEY, CDR2 SMNVEV (reference sequence). V gave up 3 bases and J gave up 8 bases; unmatched junction bases: 6. The CDR3 has 15 residues. CDR3 nucleotide sequence: TGTGCCAGCAGTTTGGCTAGCGGGAGGTCGGATGAGCAGTTCTTC. Protein sequence: CASSLASGRSDEQFF.

V gene TRBV5-1 combines with J gene TRBJ1-1; D may be TRBD1 (6 bases). This CDR3 comprises 16 residues. The germline V gene encodes CDR1 SGHRS and CDR2 YFSETQ. Trimming left V 0 bases short and J 0 bases short, with 12 bases between. CDR3 sequence: CASSLAPAGVNTEAFF. Written as DNA, the CDR3 is TGCGCCAGCAGCTTGGCCCCGGCAGGGGTGAACACTGAAGCTTTCTTT.

The chain combines TRBV9 with TRBJ1-1; TRBD1 aligns across 10 bases. The junction had 7 bases not matched to a gene; V was cut back by 4 bases and J by 1 base. CDR1 SGDLS and CDR2 YYNGEE come from the germline V gene. CDR3 length equals 16 residues. CDR3 sequence: CASSKTGGHANTEAFF. The CDR3, as DNA: TGTGCCAGCAGCAAGACAGGGGGCCACGCGAACACTGAAGCTTTCTTT.

CDR3 DNA: TGCGCCAGCAGCTCCGGGAGTGATGGGTACGAGCAGTACTTC. Its translation: CASSSGSDGYEQYF. The chain links TRBV5-1 to TRBJ2-7, with TRBD2 as a possible D gene (6 bases). The germline CDR1 and CDR2 sequences are SGHRS and YFSETQ. This CDR3 has 14 residues. The V and J ends lost 3 bases and 4 bases respectively, with 14 bases between them.

This chain links TRBV28 with TRBJ1-4; the D is unclear. The CDR3 runs 10 residues. V shed 10 bases and J shed 8 bases, with 8 bases lying between them. The germline V gene has CDR1 MDHEN and CDR2 SYDVKM. DNA of the CDR3: TGTGCCATCCTAAACGAAAAACTGTTTTTT. It translates to CAILNEKLFF.

V gene TRBV5-1 combines with J gene TRBJ1-2, with D possibly TRBD1 on 6 matching bases. Germline CDR1 reads SGHRS; CDR2 reads YFSETQ. Trimming left V 4 bases short and J 2 bases short, with 12 bases between. The CDR3 consists of 14 residues. This chain's CDR3 is CASSLDSLNYGYTF. DNA of the CDR3: TGCGCCAGCAGCCTGGACAGCCTAAACTATGGCTACACCTTC.

This chain joins TRBV28 and TRBJ1-4, with 12 bases aligning to TRBD1. From germline, CDR1 is MDHEN and CDR2 SYDVKM. This CDR3 spans 16 amino acids. J was trimmed by 7 bases and V by 4 bases; bases with no gene match: 7. The CDR3 DNA follows: TGTGCCAGCAGTTACGCCGGGACAGGGGGCCGTGAAAAACTGTTTTTT. Its translation is CASSYAGTGGREKLFF.

V gene TRBV3-1 (or the pseudogene TRBV3-2) combines with J gene TRBJ2-7; D perhaps matches TRBD1 (6 bases). Trimming stripped 3 bases from V and 1 base from J, with 10 bases between. Germline V gene sequence: CDR1 LGHDT, CDR2 YNNKEL (reference sequence). The CDR3 spans 14 residues. CDR3 sequence: CASSQAGQSYEQYF. CDR3 in DNA: TGTGCCAGCAGCCAGGCAGGACAGTCCTACGAGCAGTACTTC.